In its sample, the clone carrying this TCR beta chain was seen once. The data derive from a study of technical replicates of blood from a handful of donors. With V trimmed by 0 bases and J by 10 bases, 9 bases remained unmatched. The CDR3 loop spans 16 amino acids. Germline-derived CDR1 and CDR2 are SGHKS and YYEKEE (reference sequence). Some clones are missing from TCRdb's copy, which holds only in-frame ones; the method was immunoSEQ multiplex PCR. The table has roughly 45,000 clones, 90% to 95% seen once. The sequence came from a human donor in good health. Some clones in this sample may be carry-over from other donors' samples. The gene calls are TRBV5-5 and TRBJ1-6; TRBD1 matches at 8 bases. The sample taken for sequencing was PBMCs. CDR3 sequence reads: CASSLVVGTGESPLHF. For the CDR3, the DNA is TGTGCCAGCAGCTTGGTCGTGGGGACAGGCGAATCACCCCTCCACTTT.